A selection of T cell receptor beta chains follows, all from one sample in a study of T cell changes during pregnancy in multiple sclerosis. Profiled with immunoSEQ multiplex PCR; TCRdb holds only in-frame clones, not every one. The sample lists 48,000 or so clones, approximately 95% occurring once. The sample in question was CD4+ T cells from peripheral blood mononuclear cells, obtained in the first trimester of pregnancy. These TCRs come from a female donor with multiple sclerosis, enrolled in a pregnancy study. CDR3s include the opening cysteine and the closing phenylalanine or tryptophan. The order of the fields is J gene, clone size, V gene, D gene, CDR3 protein, CDR3 DNA. D genes are given only for firm matches. Expanded clones get a size class; other rows say once, few or many, or leave the size out.

TRBJ1-2	-	TRBV2	TRBD1	CASRFSGTGELRGYTF	TGTGCCAGCAGATTCTCCGGGACAGGGGAGCTTCGCGGCTACACCTTC
TRBJ2-5	-	TRBV10-1	TRBD1	CANPGQEETQYF	TGCGCCAACCCTGGACAGGAAGAGACCCAGTACTTC
TRBJ2-7	-	TRBV2	TRBD1	CARRDRTYEQYF	TGTGCCAGACGGGACAGGACCTACGAGCAGTACTTC
TRBJ2-2	-	TRBV5-5	-	CASSFSRTGNTGELFF	TGTGCCAGCAGCTTTTCCAGGACTGGTAACACCGGGGAGCTGTTTTTT
TRBJ2-1	-	TRBV11-1	TRBD2	CASSRSGGSYNEQFF	TGTGCCAGCAGCAGGAGCGGGGGCTCCTACAATGAGCAGTTCTTC
TRBJ2-4	once	TRBV29-1	TRBD1	CSVAPWGGQGDIQYF	TGCAGCGTCGCCCCCTGGGGAGGACAGGGTGACATTCAGTACTTC
TRBJ2-1	-	TRBV9	-	CASSARGGPGYNEQFF	TGTGCCAGCAGCGCGAGGGGGGGGCCGGGGTACAATGAGCAGTTCTTC
TRBJ2-3	-	TRBV9	-	CASSEQRQMINTDTQYF	TGTGCCAGCAGCGAACAGAGACAGATGATTAACACAGATACGCAGTATTTT
TRBJ1-6	-	TRBV27	-	CASSVGGRGSYNSPLHF	TGTGCCAGCAGTGTTGGGGGCCGGGGCTCCTATAATTCACCCCTCCACTTT
TRBJ2-3	-	TRBV13	-	CASSLVPRQANTQYF	TGTGCCAGCAGCTTAGTACCCCGACAAGCTAATACGCAGTATTTT
TRBJ1-6	once	TRBV5-4	TRBD1	CASSPRQGLTNSPLHF	TGTGCCAGCAGCCCCCGACAGGGGCTGACTAATTCACCCCTCCACTTT
TRBJ1-4	-	TRBV11-2	-	CASSSGTTSEKLFF	TGTGCCAGCAGCTCCGGGACAACCAGCGAAAAACTGTTTTTT
TRBJ1-6	-	TRBV6-5	-	CASSSLNSPLHF	TGTGCCAGCAGCTCTCTTAATTCACCCCTCCACTTT
TRBJ2-2	-	TRBV13	-	CASSLQGVGGELFF	TGTGCCAGCAGCTTACAGGGTGTGGGCGGGGAGCTGTTTTTT
TRBJ2-1	-	TRBV25-1	TRBD2	CASSGIAGLFYNEQFF	TGTGCCAGCAGTGGAATAGCGGGGCTCTTCTACAATGAGCAGTTCTTC
TRBJ2-5	-	TRBV30	TRBD2	CAWSVPGGLSGRETQYF	TGTGCCTGGAGTGTACCGGGGGGGCTCTCCGGTAGGGAGACCCAGTACTTC
TRBJ1-1	few	TRBV4-1	-	CASSTKREGNTEAFF	TGCGCCAGCAGCACGAAAAGGGAGGGGAACACTGAAGCTTTCTTT
TRBJ2-7	-	TRBV18	TRBD2	CASSPAGVFSYEQYF	TGTGCCAGCTCACCAGCGGGGGTCTTCTCCTACGAGCAGTACTTC
TRBJ1-1	once	TRBV5-1	-	CASSLDAVNTEAFF	TGCGCCAGCAGCTTGGATGCGGTGAACACTGAAGCTTTCTTT
TRBJ1-1	few	TRBV10-3	TRBD1	CAINNGGQVNTEAFF	TGTGCCATCAATAATGGAGGACAGGTGAACACTGAAGCTTTCTTT
TRBJ1-2	-	TRBV19	TRBD1	CASRMGQGGSYGYTF	TGTGCCAGTAGGATGGGACAGGGCGGATCCTATGGCTACACCTTC
TRBJ1-1	-	TRBV5-1	-	CASSLWGGDTEAFF	TGCGCCAGCAGCCTTTGGGGGGGAGACACTGAAGCTTTCTTT
TRBJ2-5	-	TRBV13	TRBD1	CASSLEGGRGQETQYF	TGTGCCAGCAGTTTAGAAGGCGGCAGGGGGCAAGAGACCCAGTACTTC
TRBJ1-6	-	TRBV30	TRBD1	CAWKWDRQSPLHF	TGTGCCTGGAAGTGGGACAGACAATCACCCCTCCACTTT
TRBJ2-3	-	TRBV6-1	-	CASSGVSTDTQYF	TGTGCCAGCAGTGGCGTCAGCACAGATACGCAGTATTTT
TRBJ1-2	-	TRBV19	TRBD1	CASSITGQGASYTF	TGTGCCAGTAGTATTACGGGACAGGGGGCCAGCTACACCTTC
TRBJ1-1	-	TRBV2	-	CASSAGRINTEAFF	TGTGCCAGCAGTGCGGGGAGGATCAACACTGAAGCTTTCTTT
TRBJ2-5	-	TRBV5-4	TRBD1	CAWYRGPEEAQYF	TGTGCCTGGTACAGGGGGCCCGAGGAGGCCCAGTACTTC
TRBJ1-5	-	TRBV7-9	-	CASSSGGSEIQPQHF	TGTGCCAGCAGCTCGGGGGGAAGTGAGATACAGCCCCAGCATTTT
TRBJ1-1	-	TRBV6-5	-	CASSPRRTNTEAFF	TGTGCCAGCAGCCCCCGGAGAACTAACACTGAAGCTTTCTTT
TRBJ2-7	-	TRBV11-3	-	CASSLGGSGYEQYF	TGTGCCAGCAGCTTAGGAGGGTCAGGATACGAGCAGTACTTC
TRBJ2-7	-	TRBV5-1	TRBD1	CASSNGQGYEQYF	TGCGCCAGCAGCAACGGACAGGGTTACGAGCAGTACTTC
TRBJ1-1	-	TRBV7-3	TRBD1	CASSLGRDRVRDTEAFF	TGTGCCAGCAGCTTAGGAAGGGACAGGGTGAGAGACACTGAAGCTTTCTTT
TRBJ2-7	-	TRBV5-1	TRBD1	CASSTGQGAYEQYF	TGCGCCAGCAGCACGGGACAGGGGGCATACGAGCAGTACTTC
TRBJ1-4	-	TRBV13	-	CASTSGGNEKLFF	TGTGCCAGCACCTCCGGGGGGAATGAAAAACTGTTTTTT
TRBJ2-3	-	TRBV7-6	-	CASSLGPGTQYF	TGTGCCAGCAGCTTAGGCCCGGGTACGCAGTATTTT
TRBJ1-2	-	TRBV2	-	CASSSLPGSEGYTF	TGTGCCAGCAGTTCACTGCCGGGATCGGAGGGCTACACCTTC
TRBJ2-7	-	TRBV9	TRBD1	CASSVATGESYEQYF	TGTGCCAGCAGCGTAGCGACAGGGGAGTCCTACGAGCAGTACTTC
TRBJ1-1	-	TRBV29-1	-	CSVAPGANTEAFF	TGCAGCGTAGCGCCAGGGGCGAACACTGAAGCTTTCTTT
TRBJ2-1	-	TRBV27	TRBD1	CASRLNGATGEITKEQFF	TGTGCCAGCAGACTTAATGGGGCGACAGGGGAAATCACAAAAGAGCAGTTCTTC
TRBJ1-1	few	TRBV5-1	TRBD1	CASSGWGQGTTEAFF	TGCGCCAGCAGCGGGTGGGGACAGGGAACCACTGAAGCTTTCTTT
TRBJ1-3	many	TRBV2	TRBD1	CASSEGQGASGNTIYF	TGTGCCAGCTCCGAAGGGCAGGGGGCTTCTGGAAACACCATATATTTT
TRBJ1-2	-	TRBV19	TRBD1	CASSIRTTGSYGYTF	TGTGCCAGTAGTATACGAACGACAGGGTCCTATGGCTACACCTTC
TRBJ2-5	-	TRBV9	TRBD2	CASSPMLAGGQETQYF	TGTGCCAGCAGCCCTATGCTAGCGGGGGGCCAAGAGACCCAGTACTTC
TRBJ1-1	-	TRBV27	-	CASSLSISMNTEAFF	TGTGCCAGCAGTTTATCGATAAGCATGAACACTGAAGCTTTCTTT
TRBJ2-1	-	TRBV19	-	CASSVEGTPYNEQFF	TGTGCCAGTAGTGTGGAGGGGACCCCTTACAATGAGCAGTTCTTC
TRBJ2-2	-	TRBV19	TRBD2	CASRPGLAGGINTGELFF	TGTGCCAGTAGGCCGGGACTAGCGGGGGGGATCAACACCGGGGAGCTGTTTTTT
TRBJ1-1	-	TRBV7-9	TRBD1	CASSPQSGGTEAFF	TGTGCCAGCAGCCCGCAATCAGGGGGCACTGAAGCTTTCTTT
TRBJ2-7	-	TRBV9	TRBD1	CASSPRTGGGEQYF	TGTGCCAGCAGCCCACGGACAGGGGGCGGCGAGCAGTACTTC
TRBJ2-6	-	TRBV4-1	TRBD1	CASSQAPGQGAAGANVLTF	TGCGCCAGCAGCCAAGCTCCGGGACAGGGGGCTGCTGGGGCCAACGTCCTGACTTTC
TRBJ2-7	-	TRBV5-1	-	CASSSRTATYEQYF	TGCGCCAGCAGCTCCCGGACAGCCACCTACGAGCAGTACTTC